This T cell receptor (beta chain) was recovered during a study of blood T cell repertoires in COVID-19. The overall study: Acute and convalescent COVID-19 specimens originated in the United States, Italy and Spain. Nucleic acid was either cDNA or gDNA, and it came from T cells, B-cell-depleted T cells, or PBMCs.

Germline CDR1 and CDR2: PRHDT and FYEKMQ (reference sequence). CDR3 length equals 17 residues. The V gene lost 3 bases and the J gene lost 0 bases, with 15 bases spanning the gap. As originally analysed: Estimation of nucleated cell counts was performed using reference gene primer amplification. TCRdb's copy holds only in-frame clones and misses some; the assay was immunoSEQ multiplex PCR. V and J calls and clone size follow that table, whereas D and trimming were derived from the DNA. Among roughly 250,000 clones, more than 85% were seen once, and the ten largest hold around 0.84%. The chain carries TRBV13 and TRBJ1-5; tentative D call: TRBD1 (5 bases). This TCR was recovered from a man aged 25 to 40 with acute or convalescent COVID-19. What was sequenced was peripheral blood. CDR3 DNA: TGTGCCAGCAGCTTCCGAGGCGGAGGGGCTAGCAATCAGCCCCAGCATTTT. Its translation: CASSFRGGGASNQPQHF.